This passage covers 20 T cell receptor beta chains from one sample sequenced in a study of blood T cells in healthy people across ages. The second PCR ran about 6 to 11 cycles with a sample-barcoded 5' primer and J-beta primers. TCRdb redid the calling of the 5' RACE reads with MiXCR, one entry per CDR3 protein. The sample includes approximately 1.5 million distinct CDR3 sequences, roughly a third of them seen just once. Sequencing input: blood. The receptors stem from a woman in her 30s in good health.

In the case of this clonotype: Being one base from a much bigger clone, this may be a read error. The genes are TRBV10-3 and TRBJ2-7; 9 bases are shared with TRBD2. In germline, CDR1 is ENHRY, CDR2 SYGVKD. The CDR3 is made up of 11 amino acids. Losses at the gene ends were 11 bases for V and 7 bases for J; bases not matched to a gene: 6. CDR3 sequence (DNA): TGTGCCTCTAAGACTAGCGGTGAGCAGTACTTC. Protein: CASKTSGEQYF.

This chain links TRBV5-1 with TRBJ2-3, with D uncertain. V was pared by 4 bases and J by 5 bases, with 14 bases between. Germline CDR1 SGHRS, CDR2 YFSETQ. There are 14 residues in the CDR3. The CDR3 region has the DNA TGCGCCAGCAGCCCCTCTATACTGGGAGATACGCAGTATTTT. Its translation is CASSPSILGDTQYF.

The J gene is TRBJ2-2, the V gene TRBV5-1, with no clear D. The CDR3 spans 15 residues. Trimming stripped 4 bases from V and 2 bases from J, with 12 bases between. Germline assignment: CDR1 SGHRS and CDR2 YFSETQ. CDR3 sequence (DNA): TGCGCCAGCAGCGTCACGCCTGGAAACACCGGGGAGCTGTTTTTT. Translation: CASSVTPGNTGELFF. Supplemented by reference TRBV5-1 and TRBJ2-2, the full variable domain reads KAGVTQTPRYLIKTRGQQVTLSCSPISGHRSVSWYQQTPGQGLQFLFEYFSETQRNKGNFPGRFSGRQFSNSRSEMNVSTLELGDSALYLCASSVTPGNTGELFFGEGSRLTVL.

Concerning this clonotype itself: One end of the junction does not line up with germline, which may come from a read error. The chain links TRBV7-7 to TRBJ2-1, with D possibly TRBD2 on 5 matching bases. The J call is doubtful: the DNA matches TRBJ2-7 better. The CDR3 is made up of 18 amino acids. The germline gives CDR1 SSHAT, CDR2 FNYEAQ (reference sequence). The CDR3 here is CASSLIEYSGVSYNEQYF. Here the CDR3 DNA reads TGTGCTAGCAGCCTAATTGAGTACAGCGGAGTCTCTTACAATGAGCAGTACTTC.

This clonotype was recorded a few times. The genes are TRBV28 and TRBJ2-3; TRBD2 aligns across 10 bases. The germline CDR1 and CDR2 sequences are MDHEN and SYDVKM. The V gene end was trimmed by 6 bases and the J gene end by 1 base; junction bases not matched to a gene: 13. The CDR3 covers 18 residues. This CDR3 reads CASRTDLSGRFGTDTQYF. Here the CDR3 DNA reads TGTGCCAGCAGAACCGACCTTAGCGGGAGGTTCGGCACAGATACGCAGTATTTT.

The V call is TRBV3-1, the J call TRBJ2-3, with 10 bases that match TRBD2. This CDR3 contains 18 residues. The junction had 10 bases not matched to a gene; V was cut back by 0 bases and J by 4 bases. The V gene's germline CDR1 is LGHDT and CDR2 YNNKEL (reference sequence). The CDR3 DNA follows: TGTGCCAGCAGCCAAGATAGAAAAGCGGGGGGGTTTTCAGATACGCAGTATTTT. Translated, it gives CASSQDRKAGGFSDTQYF.

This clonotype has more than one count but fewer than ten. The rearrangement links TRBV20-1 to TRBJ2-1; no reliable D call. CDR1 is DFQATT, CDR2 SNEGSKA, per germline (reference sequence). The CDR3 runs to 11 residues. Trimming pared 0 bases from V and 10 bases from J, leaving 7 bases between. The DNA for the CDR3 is TGCAGTGCTAGAGAACAGTACGAGCAGTTCTTC. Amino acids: CSAREQYEQFF.

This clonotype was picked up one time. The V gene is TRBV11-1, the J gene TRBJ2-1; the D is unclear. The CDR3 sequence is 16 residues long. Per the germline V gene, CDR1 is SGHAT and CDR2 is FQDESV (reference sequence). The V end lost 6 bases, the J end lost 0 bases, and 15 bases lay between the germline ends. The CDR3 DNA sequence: TGTGCCAGCAGAGTGGGTGGGCTAAGCTCCTACAATGAGCAGTTCTTC. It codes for CASRVGGLSSYNEQFF.

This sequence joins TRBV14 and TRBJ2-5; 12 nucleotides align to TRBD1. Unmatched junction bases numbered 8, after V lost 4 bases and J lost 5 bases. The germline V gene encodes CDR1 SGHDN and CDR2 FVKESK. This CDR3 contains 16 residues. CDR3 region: CASSPLGTGGFETQYF. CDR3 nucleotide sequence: TGTGCCAGCAGCCCTCTCGGGACAGGGGGCTTCGAGACCCAGTACTTC.

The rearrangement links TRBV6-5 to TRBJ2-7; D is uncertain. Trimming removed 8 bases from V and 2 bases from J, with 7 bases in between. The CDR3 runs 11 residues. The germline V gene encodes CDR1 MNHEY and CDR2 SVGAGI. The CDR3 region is CASQGPYEQYF. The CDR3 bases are TGTGCCAGCCAAGGCCCCTACGAGCAGTACTTC.

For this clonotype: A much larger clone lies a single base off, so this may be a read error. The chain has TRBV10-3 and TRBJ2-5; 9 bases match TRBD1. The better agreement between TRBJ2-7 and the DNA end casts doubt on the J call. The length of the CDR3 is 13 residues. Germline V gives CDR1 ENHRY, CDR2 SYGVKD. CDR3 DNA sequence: TGTGCCATCAGGGGGGACAGGGCCTGCGAGCAGTACTTC. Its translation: CAIRGDRACEQYF.

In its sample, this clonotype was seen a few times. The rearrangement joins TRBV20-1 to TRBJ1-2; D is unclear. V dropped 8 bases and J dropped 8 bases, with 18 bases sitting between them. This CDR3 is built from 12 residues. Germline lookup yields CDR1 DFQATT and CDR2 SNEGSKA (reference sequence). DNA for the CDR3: TGCAGTACCGTAGACACTAGGATGGGCTACACCTTC. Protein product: CSTVDTRMGYTF.

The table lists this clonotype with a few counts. CDR3 amino acids: CASSLIKGGDNEQFF. The CDR3 DNA is TGTGCCAGCAGCTTAATTAAGGGAGGGGACAATGAGCAGTTCTTC. The V gene is TRBV7-3, the J gene TRBJ2-1; 7 nucleotides line up with TRBD2. V was clipped by 1 base and J by 5 bases; unmatched bases: 5. Germline loops: CDR1 SGHTA, CDR2 FQGTGA. This CDR3 is built from 15 residues.

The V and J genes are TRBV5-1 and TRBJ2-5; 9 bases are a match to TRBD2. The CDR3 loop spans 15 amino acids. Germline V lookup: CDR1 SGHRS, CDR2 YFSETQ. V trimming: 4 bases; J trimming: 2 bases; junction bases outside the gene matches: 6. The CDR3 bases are TGCGCCAGCAGCACCGGGACTAGCTTTCAAGAGACCCAGTACTTC. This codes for CASSTGTSFQETQYF. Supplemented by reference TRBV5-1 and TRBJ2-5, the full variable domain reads KAGVTQTPRYLIKTRGQQVTLSCSPISGHRSVSWYQQTPGQGLQFLFEYFSETQRNKGNFPGRFSGRQFSNSRSEMNVSTLELGDSALYLCASSTGTSFQETQYFGPGTRLLVL.

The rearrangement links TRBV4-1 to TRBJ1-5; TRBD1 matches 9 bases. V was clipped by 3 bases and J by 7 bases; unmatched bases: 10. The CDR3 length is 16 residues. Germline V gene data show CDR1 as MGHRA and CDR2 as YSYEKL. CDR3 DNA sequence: TGCGCCAGCAGCCATCTAGGACAGGGGAGGCGCCAGCCCCAGCATTTT. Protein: CASSHLGQGRRQPQHF.

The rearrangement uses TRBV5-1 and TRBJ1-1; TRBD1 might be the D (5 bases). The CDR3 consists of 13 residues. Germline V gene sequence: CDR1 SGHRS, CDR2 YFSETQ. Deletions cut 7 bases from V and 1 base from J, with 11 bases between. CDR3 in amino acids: CASLEGRNTEAFF. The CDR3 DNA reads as TGCGCCAGCTTGGAGGGGCGGAACACTGAAGCTTTCTTT.

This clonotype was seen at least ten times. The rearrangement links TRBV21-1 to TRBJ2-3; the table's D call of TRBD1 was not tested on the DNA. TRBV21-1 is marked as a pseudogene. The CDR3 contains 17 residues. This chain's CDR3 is CASSKTREQGDTDTQYF. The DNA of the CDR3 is TGTGCCAGCAGCAAAACCCGAGAACAGGGTGACACAGATACGCAGTATTTT.

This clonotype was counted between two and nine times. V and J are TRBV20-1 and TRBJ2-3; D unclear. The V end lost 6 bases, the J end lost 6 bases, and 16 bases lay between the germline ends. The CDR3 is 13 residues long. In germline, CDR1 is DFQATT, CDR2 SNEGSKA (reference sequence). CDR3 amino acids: CSAINPHTDTQYF. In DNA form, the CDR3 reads TGCAGTGCCATCAATCCACACACGGATACGCAGTATTTT.

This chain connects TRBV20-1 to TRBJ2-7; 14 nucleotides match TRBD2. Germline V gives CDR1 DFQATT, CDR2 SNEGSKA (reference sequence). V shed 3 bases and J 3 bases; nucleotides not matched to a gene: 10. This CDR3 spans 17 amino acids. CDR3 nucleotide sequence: TGCAGTGCTAGGGGGCCCCCCGGGACTAGCGGGGGCTACGAGCAGTACTTC. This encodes CSARGPPGTSGGYEQYF.

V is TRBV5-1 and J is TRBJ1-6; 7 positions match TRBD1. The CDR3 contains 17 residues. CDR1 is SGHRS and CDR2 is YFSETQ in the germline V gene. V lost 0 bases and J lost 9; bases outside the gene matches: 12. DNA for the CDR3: TGCGCCAGCAGCTTGGAGGGTTTGGACAGGTCCGCTTCACCCCTCCACTTT. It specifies CASSLEGLDRSASPLHF.